These 16 T cell receptor beta chains came from one sample sequenced in a study of blood T cell repertoires in COVID-19. The data were produced by immunoSEQ multiplex PCR, yet TCRdb's version contains in-frame clones alone and is incomplete. The data show some 300,000 clones, around 84% seen once. The sequenced sample was peripheral blood. All receptors derive from a man in his sixties or seventies with acute or convalescent COVID-19.

This chain joins TRBV4-1 and TRBJ1-5, with a weak D call TRBD1 (5 bases). V dropped 0 bases and J dropped 1 base, with 16 bases sitting between them. Germline CDR1 MGHRA, CDR2 YSYEKL. This CDR3 comprises 18 residues. In nucleotides, the CDR3 is TGCGCCAGCAGCCAAGATGTGTACGGGGGGGTGAGCAATCAGCCCCAGCATTTT. Amino acid sequence: CASSQDVYGGVSNQPQHF.

With regard to this clone: Other nucleotide sequences from this sample produce the same CDR3. The chain is built from TRBV7-2 and TRBJ1-3; weak D call: TRBD1 (5 bases). CDR1 SGHTA and CDR2 FQGNSA come from the germline V gene. V dropped 1 base and J dropped 1 base, with 8 bases sitting between them. CDR3 length equals 15 residues. The CDR3 sequence is CASSLVAGSGNTIYF. CDR3 nucleotide sequence: TGTGCCAGCAGCTTAGTCGCAGGGTCTGGAAACACCATATATTTT.

The chain has TRBV28 and TRBJ1-5; no definite D call. The CDR3 sequence is 13 residues long. Germline lookup yields CDR1 MDHEN and CDR2 SYDVKM. Trimming removed 2 bases from V and 4 bases from J, with 6 bases in between. DNA of the CDR3: TGTGCCAGCAGTTTAGGCATAAATCAGCCCCAGCATTTT. It specifies CASSLGINQPQHF.

This clone was counted once. The chain uses TRBV27 and TRBJ1-6; the D is unclear. The CDR3 consists of 14 residues. V dropped 5 bases and J dropped 11 bases, with 16 bases sitting between them. Germline lookup yields CDR1 MNHEY and CDR2 SMNVEV (reference sequence). The CDR3 here is CASSPSWLQTPLHF. CDR3 nucleotides: TGTGCCAGCAGTCCGTCATGGCTCCAGACACCCCTCCACTTT.

The gene calls are TRBV28 and TRBJ2-3, with 7 positions matching TRBD1. This CDR3 comprises 15 residues. The ends lost 8 bases at V and 2 bases at J; junction bases unmatched: 10. Germline V CDR1 and CDR2: MDHEN, SYDVKM. CDR3 loop: CASPPRQGDTDTQYF. In nucleotides, the CDR3 is TGTGCCAGCCCCCCGAGACAGGGTGACACAGATACGCAGTATTTT. Together with reference TRBV28 and TRBJ2-3, the CDR3 gives the full variable domain: DVKVTQSSRYLVKRTGEKVFLECVQDMDHENMFWYRQDPGLGLRLIYFSYDVKMKEKGDIPEGYSVSREKKERFSLILESASTNQTSMYLCASPPRQGDTDTQYFGPGTRLTVL.

The chain joins TRBV9 to TRBJ2-2, with D maybe TRBD2 (5 bases). Germline V gene lookup returns CDR1 SGDLS and CDR2 YYNGEE. CDR3 length equals 15 residues. Between the trimmed V and J ends, which lost 0 bases and 4 bases, there was a span of 10 bases. CDR3 nucleotide sequence: TGTGCCAGCAGCGTAGGAAGAGCGGTCACCGGGGAGCTGTTTTTT. Amino acids: CASSVGRAVTGELFF.

The chain joins TRBV19 to TRBJ1-6, with D possibly being TRBD1 (6 bases). The germline V and J ends were trimmed by 3 bases and 10 bases, with 13 bases remaining between them. From germline, CDR1 is LNHDA and CDR2 SQIVND (reference sequence). This CDR3 is built from 14 residues. The CDR3 reads CASSMVGGQSPLHF. The CDR3 DNA reads TGTGCCAGTAGTATGGTCGGGGGGCAATCACCCCTCCACTTT.

V and J are TRBV11-2 and TRBJ2-3; D uncertain. The CDR3 extends over 12 amino acids. Per germline, CDR1 SGHAT and CDR2 FQNNGV. Trimming stripped 5 bases from V and 8 bases from J, with 11 bases between. The CDR3 loop reads CASSESRVTQYF. DNA of the CDR3: TGTGCCAGCAGCGAAAGTAGAGTTACGCAGTATTTT.

A single count supports this clone. CDR3 DNA: TGTGCCAGCAGTTCCGGACAGTTGGGCAATCAGCCCCAGCATTTT. It yields the protein CASSSGQLGNQPQHF. The chain links TRBV6-5 to TRBJ1-5; the D gene is possibly TRBD1 (6 bases). The CDR3 is 15 residues long. The ends were cut back, 4 bases at V and 2 bases at J, with 12 bases in the middle. CDR1 and CDR2 (germline): MNHEY, SVGAGI.

J is TRBJ2-7 and V is TRBV3-1 (or the pseudogene TRBV3-2); maybe TRBD2 (6 bases). Per the germline V gene, CDR1 is LGHDT and CDR2 is YNNKEL (reference sequence). V lost 4 bases and J 2 bases, leaving 15 bases between the germline ends. The CDR3 covers 15 residues. The CDR3 spells CASSPGLQTAYEQYF. The DNA of the CDR3 is TGTGCCAGCAGCCCGGGACTGCAGACGGCCTACGAGCAGTACTTC.

The genes are TRBV4-3 and TRBJ2-3; D unresolved. This CDR3 is 16 amino acids long. The ends were cut back, 4 bases at V and 0 bases at J, with 14 bases in the middle. Germline CDR1 and CDR2: LGHNA and YSLEER. The CDR3 DNA reads as TGCGCCAGCAGCCGTCTTACTTCGTCTAGCACAGATACGCAGTATTTT. As protein: CASSRLTSSSTDTQYF.

The V gene is TRBV7-9, the J gene TRBJ1-5, with D possibly matching TRBD1 (5 bases). Per germline, CDR1 SEHNR and CDR2 FQNEAQ (reference sequence). The CDR3 extends over 14 amino acids. The V gene lost 1 base and the J gene lost 4 bases, with 8 bases spanning the gap. CDR3 bases: TGTGCCAGCAGCTTAGGGGGGGAGAATCAGCCCCAGCATTTT. This codes for CASSLGGENQPQHF.

The rearrangement uses TRBV7-9 and TRBJ2-1, with 9 nucleotides matching TRBD2. With 3 bases clipped from V and 9 bases from J, the junction kept 9 bases outside the gene matches. The CDR3 covers 15 residues. The germline CDR1 and CDR2 sequences are SEHNR and FQNEAQ (reference sequence). CDR3: CASSFSSGGLGEQFF. CDR3 DNA: TGTGCCAGCAGCTTTTCAAGCGGGGGGCTCGGTGAGCAGTTCTTC.

This clone came up a few times. This chain uses TRBV13 with TRBJ2-7; 10 bases agree with TRBD1. The V gene end was trimmed by 4 bases and the J gene end by 5 bases; junction bases not matched to a gene: 5. Germline values: CDR1 PRHDT, CDR2 FYEKMQ (reference sequence). The length of the CDR3 is 14 residues. In DNA, the CDR3 is TGTGCCAGCAGCTCCAGACAGGGGGCCGACGAGCAGTACTTC. It translates to CASSSRQGADEQYF. The whole variable domain, filled in from reference TRBV13 and TRBJ2-7, reads AAGVIQSPRHLIKEKRETATLKCYPIPRHDTVYWYQQGPGQDPQFLISFYEKMQSDKGSIPDRFSAQQFSDYHSELNMSSLELGDSALYFCASSSRQGADEQYFGPGTRLTVT.

This clone was seen a single time. CDR3 amino acids: CASSYLYNQPQHF. Written as DNA, the CDR3 is TGTGCCAGCAGTTACTTATACAATCAGCCCCAGCATTTT. J is TRBJ1-5 and V is TRBV6-2 or TRBV6-3; D not resolved. This CDR3 has 13 amino acids. The ends were cut back, 1 base at V and 3 bases at J, with 4 bases in the middle. In germline, CDR1 is MNHEY, CDR2 SVGEGT.

This clone was observed at least ten times. This chain uses TRBV5-5 with TRBJ2-5; no clear D gene. CDR3 length: 16 residues. Germline V lookup: CDR1 SGHKS, CDR2 YYEKEE (reference sequence). The V end lost 0 bases, the J end lost 7 bases, and 19 bases lay between the germline ends. The CDR3 region has the DNA TGTGCCAGCAGCTTGGCAGAGACTCTTGCTTTAGGGACCCAGTACTTC. It specifies CASSLAETLALGTQYF.